Described below is a single TCR beta chain sequence and its context. This specimen comes from a study of blood T cell repertoires in COVID-19. Overall study: Both acute and convalescent COVID-19 samples were obtained from the United States, Italy and Spain.

Looked up from germline, CDR1 is SQVTM and CDR2 is ANQGSEA. Losses at the gene ends were 7 bases for V and 4 bases for J; bases not matched to a gene: 2. The CDR3 is 12 amino acids. In the authors' workflow: Nucleated cell counts were estimated from reference gene primer amplification. The method was immunoSEQ multiplex PCR; TCRdb's version includes in-frame clones alone and lacks a portion of them. That table gives V, J and clone size, and the DNA gave D and trimming. The sample has around 150,000 clones, approximately 88% seen once. Input material: peripheral blood. The receptor's source is a man aged 55 to 69 with active or convalescent COVID-19. V and J are TRBV29-1 and TRBJ1-1; 11 bases align to TRBD1. CDR3 in DNA: TGCAGCGGCGGGACAGGGGGCACTGAAGCTTTCTTT. Its protein product is CSGGTGGTEAFF.